These 18 T cell receptor beta chains were sequenced from one sample in a study of T cell responses to AZD1222 COVID-19 vaccine. Sequencing used immunoSEQ multiplex PCR; TCRdb keeps in-frame clones, though not all of them. Of about 160,000 clones in the sample, 80% to 90% were seen once. The sequencing here drew on peripheral blood, taken on day 0 of AZD1222 vaccination. The receptors shown here come from an adult in good health.

The chain is built from TRBV27 and TRBJ2-1; D is perhaps TRBD2 (5 bases). CDR1 and CDR2 (germline): MNHEY, SMNVEV (reference sequence). V lost 5 bases to trimming and J lost 6 bases, with 17 bases between them. This CDR3 is 15 amino acids long. As DNA, the CDR3 is TGTGCCAGCAGTCCCGCGGGCGGGTGGGGCAATGAGCAGTTCTTC. Protein product: CASSPAGGWGNEQFF.

V gene TRBV5-6 combines with J gene TRBJ2-7; D may be TRBD2 (5 bases). Germline V gives CDR1 SGHDT, CDR2 YYEEEE. There are 14 residues in the CDR3. V was shortened by 5 bases and J by 2 bases, with 14 bases between the two germline ends. The CDR3 spells CASRKTPEAYEQYF. The CDR3, as DNA: TGTGCCAGCAGAAAGACCCCGGAGGCCTACGAGCAGTACTTC.

In this sample, this clone turned up a few times. The chain is built from TRBV5-5 and TRBJ1-5; 7 positions agree with TRBD1. Germline-derived CDR1 and CDR2 are SGHKS and YYEKEE (reference sequence). V gave up 3 bases and J gave up 4 bases; unmatched junction bases: 10. The CDR3 is 16 residues long. The CDR3 here is CASSYLPGQTNQPQHF. The CDR3 DNA sequence: TGTGCCAGCAGCTACCTTCCGGGACAGACTAATCAGCCCCAGCATTTT.

The gene calls are TRBV12-3 or TRBV12-4 and TRBJ1-4, with D uncertain. The CDR3 is made up of 13 amino acids. V was pared by 8 bases and J by 0 bases, with 7 bases between. CDR3 nucleotide sequence: TGTGCCAGCGGCAGGACAACTAATGAAAAACTGTTTTTT. Residues: CASGRTTNEKLFF.

The chain has TRBV18 and TRBJ1-2; 8 bases map to TRBD1. Unmatched junction bases numbered 5, after V lost 1 base and J lost 1 base. The germline CDR1 and CDR2 sequences are KGHSH and LQKENI. The CDR3 consists of 16 residues. The CDR3 spells CASSPRVDRGNYGYTF. CDR3 nucleotide sequence: TGTGCCAGCTCACCACGAGTTGACAGGGGTAACTATGGCTACACCTTC.

The V call is TRBV27, the J call TRBJ2-7; 11 bases line up with TRBD1. V dropped 6 bases and J dropped 3; count of bases not matched to a gene: 4. This CDR3 has 14 amino acids. Per the germline V gene, CDR1 is MNHEY and CDR2 is SMNVEV (reference sequence). CDR3 sequence (DNA): TGTGCCAGCAGAACGGGGACAGGGGGCTACGAGCAGTACTTC. This sequence encodes CASRTGTGGYEQYF.

To note about this clone: Other DNA sequences in the sample encode the same CDR3. The rearrangement joins TRBV6-2 or TRBV6-3 to TRBJ1-1; perhaps TRBD1 as D (6 bases). The CDR3 is 15 residues long. The V end was cut by 5 bases, the J end by 3 bases, with 16 bases between. Germline V lookup: CDR1 MNHEY, CDR2 SVGEGT. The CDR3 DNA reads as TGTGCCAGCAGTACCCGGGGGGGCCGAGACACTGAAGCTTTCTTT. Protein: CASSTRGGRDTEAFF.

Written as DNA, the CDR3 is TGCGCCAGCAGCCGCGGACAGGGTGACACCGGGGAGCTGTTTTTT. Its protein is CASSRGQGDTGELFF. This sequence joins TRBV5-1 and TRBJ2-2; the match to TRBD1 covers 8 bases. Germline V gene sequence: CDR1 SGHRS, CDR2 YFSETQ. This CDR3 is 15 amino acids long. Losses at the gene ends were 4 bases for V and 3 bases for J; bases not matched to a gene: 5.

The chain is built from TRBV18 and TRBJ2-1; 9 nucleotides align to TRBD2. Germline trimming cut 0 bases from V and 5 bases from J; bases unmatched to any gene: 17. CDR1 and CDR2 from the germline V gene are KGHSH and LQKENI. This CDR3 region has 20 residues. The CDR3 bases are TGTGCCAGCTCACCACCGGATTCTAGCGGGACGCACACAAAACACAATGAGCAGTTCTTC. It specifies CASSPPDSSGTHTKHNEQFF.

The V and J genes are TRBV3-1 (or the pseudogene TRBV3-2) and TRBJ1-2, with a possible D match to TRBD1 (5 bases). With 0 bases removed from V and 2 bases from J, the gap between germline ends came to 10 bases. Germline V gene data show CDR1 as LGHDT and CDR2 as YNNKEL (reference sequence). This CDR3 comprises 15 residues. The CDR3 DNA is TGTGCCAGCAGCCAAGATGGGGCAGAAAACTATGGCTACACCTTC. Encoded protein: CASSQDGAENYGYTF.

The chain combines TRBV28 with TRBJ2-2; TRBD1 agrees at 7 bases. This CDR3 spans 15 amino acids. CDR1 and CDR2 (germline): MDHEN, SYDVKM. V shed 5 bases, J shed 7 bases, and the junction held 10 bases outside the gene matches. The CDR3 here is CASSPREGAGGELFF. CDR3 nucleotides: TGTGCCAGCAGTCCCAGAGAGGGGGCGGGCGGGGAGCTGTTTTTT.

The chain links TRBV23-1 to TRBJ2-7, with 8 bases fitting TRBD1. TRBV23-1 is recorded as an ORF, its role being uncertain. The V and J ends lost 10 bases and 2 bases, in that order; junction bases with no gene match: 7. CDR3 length: 13 residues. This CDR3 reads CATSGQETYEQYF. CDR3 bases: TGCGCCACCTCGGGACAGGAAACCTACGAGCAGTACTTC.

The CDR3 region is CSASRSGNTIYF. The CDR3 nucleotides read TGCAGTGCTAGTCGATCTGGAAACACCATATATTTT. V usage is TRBV20-1 and J usage is TRBJ1-3; no clear D gene. Trimming pared 3 bases from V and 1 base from J, leaving 4 bases between. The germline V gene has CDR1 DFQATT and CDR2 SNEGSKA (reference sequence). The CDR3 totals 12 residues.

V usage is TRBV30 and J usage is TRBJ1-4; 7 bases fit TRBD1. CDR3 size: 15 residues. Germline V gene lookup returns CDR1 GTSNPN and CDR2 SVGIG (reference sequence). V trimming: 3 bases; J trimming: 5 bases; junction bases outside the gene matches: 9. The CDR3 sequence is CAWSVDRVSNEKLFF. CDR3 nucleotides: TGTGCCTGGAGCGTCGACAGGGTGTCGAATGAAAAACTGTTTTTT.

The V call is TRBV18, the J call TRBJ1-5, with D unclear. The CDR3 is made up of 13 amino acids. The V and J ends lost 5 bases and 6 bases respectively, with 11 bases between them. The V gene's germline CDR1 is KGHSH and CDR2 LQKENI. The CDR3 region is CASSVMGIQPQHF. DNA of the CDR3: TGTGCCAGCTCAGTAATGGGGATTCAGCCCCAGCATTTT.

This chain links TRBV7-9 with TRBJ2-3; D remains ambiguous. The CDR3 totals 13 residues. Trimming took off 1 base at V and 0 bases at J, with 2 bases between the two ends. The germline CDR1 and CDR2 sequences are SEHNR and FQNEAQ (reference sequence). The CDR3 protein is CASSLGSTDTQYF. For the CDR3, the DNA is TGTGCCAGCAGCTTAGGAAGCACAGATACGCAGTATTTT.

V gene TRBV15 combines with J gene TRBJ2-5; 7 nucleotides agree with TRBD2. Germline V gives CDR1 LNHNV, CDR2 YYDKDF (reference sequence). The length of the CDR3 is 14 residues. With V trimmed by 3 bases and J by 5 bases, 6 bases remained unmatched. Here the CDR3 reads CATSRRRGGETQYF. The CDR3 bases are TGTGCCACCAGCAGGAGGCGGGGAGGGGAGACCCAGTACTTC. Supplemented by reference TRBV15 and TRBJ2-5, the full variable domain reads DAMVIQNPRYQVTQFGKPVTLSCSQTLNHNVMYWYQQKSSQAPKLLFHYYDKDFNNEADTPDNFQSRRPNTSFCFLDIRSPGLGDTAMYLCATSRRRGGETQYFGPGTRLLVL.

This clone has a count of ten or more. The gene calls are TRBV19 and TRBJ2-3, with 8 positions matching TRBD2. Germline trimming cut 5 bases from V and 3 bases from J; bases unmatched to any gene: 7. This CDR3 has 15 amino acids. Per the germline V gene, CDR1 is LNHDA and CDR2 is SQIVND (reference sequence). CDR3 sequence: CASSGSGSQTDTQYF. The CDR3, as DNA: TGTGCCAGTAGTGGGAGCGGGAGCCAGACAGATACGCAGTATTTT.